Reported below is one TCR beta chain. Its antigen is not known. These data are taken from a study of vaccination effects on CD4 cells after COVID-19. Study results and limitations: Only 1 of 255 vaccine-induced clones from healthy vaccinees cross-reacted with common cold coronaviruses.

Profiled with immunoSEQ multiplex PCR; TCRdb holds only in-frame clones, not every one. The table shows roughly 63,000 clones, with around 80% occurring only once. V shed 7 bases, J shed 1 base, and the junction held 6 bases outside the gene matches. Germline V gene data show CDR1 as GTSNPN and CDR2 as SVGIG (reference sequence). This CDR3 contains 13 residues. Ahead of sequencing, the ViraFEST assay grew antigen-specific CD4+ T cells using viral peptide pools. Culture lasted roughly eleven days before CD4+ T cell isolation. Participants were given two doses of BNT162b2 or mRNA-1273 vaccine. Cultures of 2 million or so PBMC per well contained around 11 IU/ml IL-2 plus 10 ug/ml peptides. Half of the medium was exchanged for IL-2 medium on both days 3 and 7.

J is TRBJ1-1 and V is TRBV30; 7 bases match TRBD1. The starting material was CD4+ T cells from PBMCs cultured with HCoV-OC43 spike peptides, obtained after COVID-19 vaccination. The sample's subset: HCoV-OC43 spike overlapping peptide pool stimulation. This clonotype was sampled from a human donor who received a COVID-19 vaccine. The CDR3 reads CAFTTGRNTEAFF. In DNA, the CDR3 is TGTGCCTTTACGACAGGGAGGAACACTGAAGCTTTCTTT.